This TCR beta chain originates from a study of shared clonotypes between healthy human individuals. Regarding this clone: Its antigen is as yet unknown.

Overall study findings and caveats: Measured sharing among donors was expected to vary with sequencing depth.

In the authors' workflow: Owing to the provision of junction-only sequences devoid of quality scores by immunoSEQ, filtering differed. The table came from immunoSEQ multiplex PCR; TCRdb's copy has only in-frame clones and leaves some out. V and J calls plus clone size are reproduced from that table; the DNA served to infer D and trimming. Here the sample spans hundreds of thousands of clones, around 81% being singletons. Only Caucasian adults living in Nashville, Tennessee served as donors. This CDR3 region has 16 residues. Germline V gene data show CDR1 as SGHVS and CDR2 as FQNEAQ. V shed 5 bases and J 5 bases; nucleotides not matched to a gene: 8.

This chain joins TRBV7-8 and TRBJ2-5; 13 bases are shared with TRBD2. This clonotype was sampled from a woman aged 40 to 55 in good health. Some clones in this sample may be carry-over from other donors' samples. Specimen: PBMCs. For the CDR3, the DNA is TGTGCCAGCAGCCTCTGGACTAGCGGGAGAGGGGAGACCCAGTACTTC. Encoded protein: CASSLWTSGRGETQYF.